This section outlines one T cell receptor beta chain sequence together with its context. CDR3 length equals 14 residues. CDR1 is SQVTM, CDR2 ANQGSEA, per germline. V lost 3 bases to trimming and J lost 5 bases; unmatched junction nucleotides: 1. Naive CD8 cells lacked CD45RO and underwent positive selection for CCR7, leaving out terminally differentiated effector memory CD45RA+ cells. This sample stems from a study of shared clonotypes between healthy human individuals. The method was immunoSEQ multiplex PCR; TCRdb's version includes in-frame clones alone and lacks a portion of them. This sample has millions of clones, with 85% to 95% found just once.

Sequencing was carried out using naive CD8+ T cells from PBMCs. This receptor was obtained from a man aged 18 to 35 in good health. Some clones in this sample may be carry-over from other donors' samples. The V and J genes are TRBV29-1 and TRBJ2-1, with 13 bases matching TRBD2. The CDR3 nucleotides are TGCAGCGTTGACGGACTAGCGGGAGACAATGAGCAGTTCTTC. Translation: CSVDGLAGDNEQFF.